This is a list of T cell receptor beta chains from one sample in a study of sequential checkpoint blockade in melanoma. Clones were read by immunoSEQ multiplex PCR, and TCRdb kept only the in-frame ones, dropping some. The data show approximately 10,000 clones, with about 80% seen just once and roughly half held by the top ten. Sequences were derived from CD8+ T cells sorted from blood (inferred from file names), sampled from a patient given nivolumab and ipilimumab in sequence. The receptors come from a human donor with melanoma. CDR3s include the opening cysteine and the closing phenylalanine or tryptophan. Each record gives: V gene, D gene, J gene, clone size, CDR3 DNA, CDR3 protein. The D gene is left open where the match is weak. A clone size is listed for some rows: how often the clone was seen (once, few, many), or a class if it is expanded.

>TRBV6-5|TRBD1|TRBJ2-7|once
TGTGCCAGCAGACTCGGACAGGGCTACTACGAGCAGTACTTC
CASRLGQGYYEQYF
>TRBV5-1|TRBD1|TRBJ2-4|-
TGCGCCAGCAGCAACAGGACAGGGCCTAAAAACATTCAGTACTTC
CASSNRTGPKNIQYF
>TRBV4-3|-|TRBJ1-6|few
TGCGCCAGCAGCCAAGATGGGGAGGGTGGAGGGTCACCCCTCCACTTT
CASSQDGEGGGSPLHF
>TRBV5-6|-|TRBJ1-5|-
TGTGCCAGCAGCTTGGCCGGTGATAGCAATCAGCCCCAGCATTTT
CASSLAGDSNQPQHF
>TRBV7-8|TRBD1|TRBJ2-7|-
TGTGCCAGCAGCTCTAAGGACAGGGACAGGGGCTACGAGCAGTACTTC
CASSSKDRDRGYEQYF
>TRBV7-2|TRBD2|TRBJ2-1|-
TGTGCCAGCAGCTTACAGGCGGGGGGAGGTTACAATGAGCAGTTCTTC
CASSLQAGGGYNEQFF
>TRBV5-1|TRBD1|TRBJ1-4|-
TGCGCCAGCAGCTTGGTCACAGGGGGTAATGAAAAACTGTTTTTT
CASSLVTGGNEKLFF
>TRBV5-5|-|TRBJ2-7|-
TGTGCCAGCAGCTTGTTTGGGAGCAGCTCCTACGAGCAGTACTTC
CASSLFGSSSYEQYF
>TRBV9|-|TRBJ1-6|-
TGTGCCAGCGGGGAGGGCAATTCACCCCTCCACTTT
CASGEGNSPLHF
>TRBV4-2|-|TRBJ1-1|-
TGTGCCAGCAGCCGGGGCGGGGCCACTGAAGCTTTCTTT
CASSRGGATEAFF
>TRBV5-1|-|TRBJ2-7|-
TGCGCCAGCAGCTTGGGAGTACCGGGACTCATCGGCTCCGAGCAGTACTTC
CASSLGVPGLIGSEQYF
>TRBV27|TRBD2|TRBJ2-1|-
TGTGCCAGCAGTCGTAGCGGGGGCAGCTCCTACAATGAGCAGTTCTTC
CASSRSGGSSYNEQFF
>TRBV19|-|TRBJ2-5|-
TGTGCCAGTAACCCCTCAGGGCTCCGGGAGACCCAGTACTTC
CASNPSGLRETQYF
>TRBV6-4|-|TRBJ1-1|-
TGTGCCAGCAGTGAAGACGGTACCGGGGTGAACACTGAAGCTTTCTTT
CASSEDGTGVNTEAFF
>TRBV7-9|TRBD1|TRBJ2-7|-
TGTGCCAGCAGCCGGAGGGACAGGGGGTTTGGCGAGCAGTACTTC
CASSRRDRGFGEQYF
>TRBV7-9|TRBD1|TRBJ2-1|-
TGTGCCAGCAGCCAAGTCATGGGACAGGCACAAGAGCAGTTCTTC
CASSQVMGQAQEQFF
>TRBV5-4|-|TRBJ1-3|-
TGTGCCAGCAGCCCGACAGGACCTGGAAACACCATATATTTT
CASSPTGPGNTIYF
>TRBV6-6|-|TRBJ2-7|-
TGTGCCAGCAGTTACCATGGAGGACTTTCCTACGAGCAGTACTTC
CASSYHGGLSYEQYF
>TRBV29-1|TRBD1|TRBJ1-1|-
TGCAGCGTTGCATGGACAGGGATAGCTTTCTTT
CSVAWTGIAFF
>TRBV5-8|TRBD1|TRBJ1-2|once
TGTGCCAGCAGCTTGGAGGGGGCGCACTATGGCTACACCTTC
CASSLEGAHYGYTF
>TRBV5-6|TRBD2|TRBJ2-1|-
TGTGCCAGCAGCTTGGATCTAGCGGGGGGTCACTCCTACAATGAGCAGTTCTTC
CASSLDLAGGHSYNEQFF
>TRBV5-1|-|TRBJ1-1|-
TGCGCCAGCAGCGGAGGTTGGACGTGGTCTGAAGCTTTCTTT
CASSGGWTWSEAFF
>TRBV5-6|-|TRBJ1-1|-
TGTGCCAGCAGCTTGGGGGGGCTCACTGAAGCTTTCTTT
CASSLGGLTEAFF
>TRBV4-2|-|TRBJ1-4|few
TGTGCCAGCAGCCAAGATTGGACCGGGAGACTGTTTTTT
CASSQDWTGRLFF
>TRBV7-2|TRBD1|TRBJ1-1|-
TGTGCCAGCAGCTTACATAGACAGGGGGCTTTCAACACTGAAGCTTTCTTT
CASSLHRQGAFNTEAFF
>TRBV27|TRBD2|TRBJ2-4|once
TGTGCCAGCAGTTTATATGCGGGGGTCCACTCAGACATTCAGTACTTC
CASSLYAGVHSDIQYF
>TRBV5-1|-|TRBJ2-3|-
TGCGCCAGCAGCTTCTTTAACGTCGGGTCTAGCACAGATACGCAGTATTTT
CASSFFNVGSSTDTQYF
>TRBV11-2|-|TRBJ2-7|-
TGTGCCAGCAGCTTACAGGGTTCCTACGAGCAGTACTTC
CASSLQGSYEQYF
>TRBV7-8|TRBD1|TRBJ2-5|-
TGTGCCAGCAGCTCCCGACAGGGGCAAGAGACCCAGTACTTC
CASSSRQGQETQYF
>TRBV27|-|TRBJ2-2|-
TGTGCCAGCAACCCTTCCGGACACCCCGGGCGGGAGCTGTTTTTT
CASNPSGHPGRELFF
>TRBV19|-|TRBJ1-2|medium-sized
TGTGCCAGTAGTATAGGACCCCTAGCAGGCTACACCTTC
CASSIGPLAGYTF
>TRBV19|-|TRBJ1-5|-
TGTGCCAGTCGGGCATCCGGGGGGACCAATCAGCCCCAGCATTTT
CASRASGGTNQPQHF
>TRBV28|TRBD1|TRBJ2-7|-
TGTGCCAGCAGTTTCAGGGGGATCTACGAGCAGTACTTC
CASSFRGIYEQYF
>TRBV9|TRBD1|TRBJ1-6|-
TGTGCCAGCAGCCCCTGGGACAGGGGTGCTAATTCACCCCTCCACTTT
CASSPWDRGANSPLHF
>TRBV9|-|TRBJ1-5|-
TGTGCCAGCAGCGCAGGATCTAGCAATCAGCCCCAGCATTTT
CASSAGSSNQPQHF